These T cell receptor beta chains were read from a single sample in a study of blood T cell repertoires in COVID-19. The data were produced by immunoSEQ multiplex PCR, yet TCRdb's version contains in-frame clones alone and is incomplete. The sample includes some 190,000 clones, approximately 90% seen only once; the top ten take 1.1%. Sequences were obtained from peripheral blood. These receptors were collected from a man aged 30 to 39 with acute or convalescent COVID-19. CDR3s leave out the opening cysteine and the closing phenylalanine or tryptophan. Size is omitted from some rows. Given values are once, few, many or a class for expanded clones.

v_gene	abundance	j_gene	CDR3aa
TRBV3-1/TRBV3-2	.	TRBJ1-6	ASRNREKGSPLH
TRBV7-9	.	TRBJ2-4	ASAPGGRNIQY
TRBV27	.	TRBJ1-3	ASSYRGSGNTIY
TRBV2	.	TRBJ1-3	ASTSRGPGGNTIY
TRBV19	.	TRBJ1-5	ASSSQGEDQPQH
TRBV5-8	few	TRBJ1-4	ASSYIGVTNEKLF
TRBV28	.	TRBJ2-3	ASSFSPRLDTQY
TRBV28	.	TRBJ2-6	ASSSPKSGANVLT
TRBV6-2/TRBV6-3	.	TRBJ2-5	ASRPSGGANHAQY
TRBV10-3	.	TRBJ2-1	ATLAAESLAGADEQF
TRBV5-1	few	TRBJ2-7	ASRTDRGHEQY
TRBV6-5	once	TRBJ1-1	ASSPGQGGSTEAF
TRBV20-1	.	TRBJ1-5	SASLAGNQPQH
TRBV3-1/TRBV3-2	.	TRBJ2-2	ASSQDLATGELF
TRBV11-2	.	TRBJ1-6	ASSLSGGTYNSPLH
TRBV5-5	.	TRBJ1-2	ASSLGALTLYGYT
TRBV21-1	few	TRBJ1-4	ASSPPKGQGPEKLF
TRBV7-9	.	TRBJ1-1	ASLQVTEAF
TRBV19	.	TRBJ1-4	ASKYGQARNEKLF
TRBV5-6	few	TRBJ2-3	ASSLTPRRDTQY
TRBV2	once	TRBJ1-5	ASSEGQGVRSNQPQH
TRBV7-9	.	TRBJ2-7	ASSLREQGGEQY
TRBV3-1/TRBV3-2	.	TRBJ1-6	ASSPYYGGSRSPLH
TRBV23-1	.	TRBJ2-3	ASSQPQTNGRLDTQY
TRBV5-1	.	TRBJ1-4	ASSHGTGDNEKLF
TRBV3-1/TRBV3-2	.	TRBJ1-6	ASSQEMTGGYSPLH
TRBV4-1	.	TRBJ1-6	ASSHRTGSVSYNSPLH
TRBV27	.	TRBJ2-1	ASSSTSTSSYNEQF
TRBV29-1	.	TRBJ1-3	SVDRYRGSGNTIY
TRBV19	.	TRBJ2-6	ASRLSGANVLT
TRBV28	.	TRBJ2-3	ATNDRGLQDTQY
TRBV27	.	TRBJ1-1	ASSRQGGTEAF
TRBV5-4	.	TRBJ1-6	ASSLEQGAIPYNSPLH
TRBV3-1/TRBV3-2	once	TRBJ2-1	ASSRLRQEQF
TRBV5-1	once	TRBJ1-4	ASSTDRRSEKLF
TRBV15	.	TRBJ2-1	ATSRDWDRVSEQF
TRBV24-1	once	TRBJ2-1	ATSDGGKTYNEQF
TRBV3-1/TRBV3-2	.	TRBJ2-1	ASSQDWTGGPAGEQF
TRBV18	.	TRBJ1-2	ASSPVPGDAGYT